These T cell receptor beta chains were read from a single sample in a study of blood T cell repertoires in COVID-19. TCRdb keeps only in-frame clones here, not all; method: immunoSEQ multiplex PCR. The data contain approximately 260,000 clones, approximately 84% of them singletons. Sequenced input: PBMCs or T cells enriched from blood (not recorded which). The receptors come from a woman aged 40 to 55 with acute COVID-19. The CDR3 runs from the conserved cysteine through the conserved F or W. The D gene is left open where the match is weak. For some rows the clone size is stated as once, few or many, or as a class when expanded; others skip it.

J	size	D	V	DNA	CDR3
TRBJ2-1	NA	TRBD2	TRBV2	TGTGCCAGCAGTTGGGAGCTTCTAGCGGGAGGGCCAAATGAGCAGTTCTTC	CASSWELLAGGPNEQFF
TRBJ2-7	few	TRBD2	TRBV12-3/TRBV12-4	TGTGCCAGCAGTCGCACTAGCGGGTACGAGCAGTACTTC	CASSRTSGYEQYF
TRBJ2-5	NA	NA	TRBV5-5	TGTGCCAGCAGCTTCGGGACTGAAGAGACCCAGTACTTC	CASSFGTEETQYF
TRBJ2-1	NA	TRBD2	TRBV9	TGTGCCAGCAGCGTAGCGGGAGGGCCCTATGAGCAGTTCTTC	CASSVAGGPYEQFF
TRBJ2-7	NA	TRBD2	TRBV29-1	TGCAGCGTACCTCCGGGACTAGCGGGAGAGTCCTACGAGCAGTACTTC	CSVPPGLAGESYEQYF
TRBJ1-5	NA	NA	TRBV24-1	TGTGCCACCAGTGAGAGGCGGGATCAGCCCCAGCATTTT	CATSERRDQPQHF
TRBJ2-1	few	TRBD2	TRBV14	TGTGCCAGCAGCCAAGGTTGGACTAGCGGGGGCAATGAGCAGTTCTTC	CASSQGWTSGGNEQFF
TRBJ2-1	NA	TRBD2	TRBV6-5	TGTGCCAGCCGACTAGCGGGAGGGCCTAATGAGCAGTTCTTC	CASRLAGGPNEQFF
TRBJ1-5	NA	NA	TRBV25-1	TGTGCCAGCAGTGAAGGGACAAAAAATAGCAATCAGCCCCAGCATTTT	CASSEGTKNSNQPQHF
TRBJ1-2	NA	TRBD1	TRBV2	TGTGCCAGCAGTGGGACAGGGCGGAACGGCTACACCTTC	CASSGTGRNGYTF
TRBJ2-7	NA	NA	TRBV5-1	TGCGCCAGCAGCTTGGTCCCAGGGCCCTCCTACGAGCAGTACTTC	CASSLVPGPSYEQYF
TRBJ1-1	NA	TRBD1	TRBV12-3/TRBV12-4	TGTGCCAGCAGTTGGGGACAGGGGACTGAAGCTTTCTTT	CASSWGQGTEAFF
TRBJ2-1	NA	TRBD2	TRBV18	TGTGCCAGCTCACCCGCTAGCGGGAGTGTTCATGAGCAGTTCTTC	CASSPASGSVHEQFF
TRBJ1-1	once	TRBD1	TRBV6-5	TGTGCCAGCAGTCCCCTAGACAGGGCCGACACTGAAGCTTTCTTT	CASSPLDRADTEAFF
TRBJ2-1	NA	TRBD2	TRBV9	TGTGCCAGCAGCGCTAGCGGGAGGGCCCCCAATGAGCAGTTCTTC	CASSASGRAPNEQFF
TRBJ1-1	NA	NA	TRBV12-5	TGTGCTAGTGGAGCAGGGTTAATGAACACTGAAGCTTTCTTT	CASGAGLMNTEAFF
TRBJ2-5	NA	TRBD2	TRBV5-1	TGCGCCAGCAGCTCTCGGACTAGCGGGAGGACTTTACAAGAGACCCAGTACTTC	CASSSRTSGRTLQETQYF
TRBJ1-3	NA	NA	TRBV7-9	TGTGCCACGACACCAGAAGCAAGCTCTGGAAACACCATATATTTT	CATTPEASSGNTIYF
TRBJ1-6	NA	NA	TRBV10-2	TGCGCCGTCCATCGGGGGGATCCGAATTCACCCCTCCACTTT	CAVHRGDPNSPLHF
TRBJ1-2	NA	TRBD1	TRBV20-1	TGCAGTGCCAATGGGGACAGGGGGCGATTC	CSANGDRGRF
TRBJ2-1	NA	NA	TRBV7-9	TGTGCCAGCAGCCCCCGGGGGATTGTCTCCTACAATGAGCAGTTCTTC	CASSPRGIVSYNEQFF
TRBJ2-3	once	TRBD2	TRBV19	TGTGCCAGTAGTATAGATTCTAGCGGAAGCACAGATACGCAGTATTTT	CASSIDSSGSTDTQYF
TRBJ2-1	NA	TRBD2	TRBV25-1	TGTGCCAGCAGTACCCCTAGCGGGAGGACGTACAATGAGCAGTTCTTC	CASSTPSGRTYNEQFF
TRBJ2-1	NA	NA	TRBV6-5	TGTGCCAGCAGTTATATCAGGGGACGCAGGAAGAATGAGCAGTTCTTC	CASSYIRGRRKNEQFF
TRBJ1-2	NA	NA	TRBV25-1	TGTGCCAGCAGTGAGAGGCTCGTCGGGAGTGCCTATGGCTACACCTTC	CASSERLVGSAYGYTF